The TCR beta chain under discussion was sequenced for a study of blood T cell repertoires in COVID-19. Overall study: Samples taken during acute and convalescent COVID-19 were collected in the United States, Italy and Spain. Sample material is recorded as cDNA or gDNA derived from T cells, B-cell-depleted T cells, or PBMCs.

Germline V lookup: CDR1 SGHVS, CDR2 FQNEAQ. The ends were cut back, 2 bases at V and 0 bases at J, with 16 bases in the middle. CDR3 size: 17 residues. Original processing methods: For nucleated cells, counts were estimated from reference gene primer amplification. Sequencing used immunoSEQ multiplex PCR; TCRdb keeps in-frame clones, though not all of them. Clone size and V and J calls were adopted from that table, with D and trimming inferred from the DNA. Among about 200,000 clones listed, 88% were seen once. The rearrangement uses TRBV7-8 and TRBJ1-1; D gene uncertain. Material: peripheral blood. The sequence was collected from a man between 18 and 35 years old with active or convalescent COVID-19. In DNA, the CDR3 is TGTGCCAGCAGCTTAAATCCGGCAGGCGTGATGAACACTGAAGCTTTCTTT. It encodes CASSLNPAGVMNTEAFF.